This T cell receptor beta chain was retrieved from a study of cytomegalovirus exposure and HLA in healthy donors. Study summary: The study's early data release held roughly 91 million unique TCRs from HLA-typed donors.

This clone was found once. Its cognate antigen is unknown. This PCR relied on a set of 60 Vbeta primers and 13 Jbeta primers. Libraries were prepared by immunoSEQ multiplex PCR; TCRdb keeps only in-frame clonotypes and omits some of them. In the table there are under 200,000 clones, around 86% of which are singletons. Study-wide findings and caveats: Using a false discovery rate of 0.05, a later analysis showed that 16,951 TCR beta sequences were associated with HLA alleles. The authors enumerated over 150 TCR beta chains as linked to cytomegalovirus. One later analysis reportedly identified an Asian-associated ancestry cluster that showed fewer N-insertions than the approximately 710-donor mean.

Germline loops: CDR1 LGHNA, CDR2 YSLEER. V was cut by 1 base and J by 2 bases, with 14 bases left in between. The CDR3 is 16 amino acids. This TCR was sampled from a man aged 40-55 years in good health and CMV-seropositive. The V and J genes are TRBV4-3 and TRBJ1-2; D uncertain. Sequences were obtained from PBMCs. The CDR3 nucleotides are TGCGCCAGCAGCCAAGGACTCGCCCTGAAGAACTATGGCTACACCTTC. Its protein product is CASSQGLALKNYGYTF.